One T cell receptor beta chain is described in this entry. This clonotype was observed once. The antigen it binds to is not known. Base qualities are not recorded, but no much larger clone differs from it by a single base. The germline V gene sets CDR1 to SGHTA and CDR2 to FQGNSA. The CDR3 measures 15 amino acids from cysteine to phenylalanine. The entry retains the CDR3 DNA only, 45 bases that are in frame from base 1. The junction shows trimming of 8 bases on V and 0 bases on J, plus 13 bases between the germline ends. Library creation used 5' RACE. Reads for this sample came from an Illumina HiSeq 2500. The second PCR ran for roughly 7 to 11 cycles and used a J-beta primer mix along with a sample-barcoded 5' primer. A unique molecular identifier was introduced onto each TCR beta cDNA molecule by a template-switch 5' adaptor carrying 12 random nucleotides. Each sample yielded at least 3 million CDR3-containing paired-end reads. All of the RNA was converted into first-strand cDNA using the Mint cDNA synthesis kit, with a TRBC-specific oligonucleotide serving as the primer. After uracil-DNA glycosylase treatment, a first 18-cycle PCR used universal primers M1SS and BC2_uni_R on all cDNA. As for how the authors treated the data: For normalization, 1 million high-quality reads, each with a distinct molecular identifier, were randomly selected from each sample. Instead of being binned into consensus sequences, reads that shared molecular identifiers were thrown out. MiTCR, set to a Q25 quality threshold and the strictest error-elimination algorithm, was used for CDR3 identification, clonotype clustering and error correction. A nonparametric unseen species model using Euler transformation provided a lower-bound estimate of total TCR beta diversity. TCRdb reworked the public reads: Q25 trimming with fastp, MiXCR clone assembly, productive beta chains retained. Each CDR3 protein gets just one entry, which takes the most common genes and DNA from the rows behind it. In this record, the V and J calls reflect TCRdb's handling and not the investigators' own analysis. Here the sample has around 900,000 distinct CDR3 sequences; roughly 50% occur a single time. The ten largest clones take up around 21% of the sample.

This sample is part of a study of blood T cells in healthy people across ages (dated by TCRdb to about 2015). Some background on the complete study: In model experiments, roughly one uniquely barcoded TCR beta cDNA molecule per two T cells was captured by template switching. Using deep sequencing normalized with unique cDNA molecular identifiers, the study measured how TCR beta repertoire diversity changes with age. Donors were grouped into four age groups: young (average roughly 17 years), middle-aged (around 39), aged (around 60) and long-lived (approximately 82). To avoid experimental bias, donors of different ages were randomly spread across the sequencing lanes. Two additional independent replicas of 1 million unique cDNA reads from the same blood draw were analyzed for two donors (one aged 18 to 30 and one aged 80 or older). The study at large found these results: Compared with the aged group, more naive CD4+ T cells, fewer expanded clones and increased TCR diversity were shown by the long-lived group, suggesting age selection. Bulk unsorted PBMC profiling prevented conclusive comparison of naive and antigen-experienced compartments. Estimates of total diversity from one million sequenced T cells were regarded as lower bounds and underestimates. Observed TCR beta diversity per million T cells fell roughly linearly with age, and a significant reduction was already apparent by age around 40. Observed TCR beta diversity correlated strongly with the percentage of naive T cells measured by flow cytometry. The CMV infection status of donors was not known, potentially confounding age-related changes in expanded clonotypes.

Systemically healthy Caucasian individuals from Russia, about 38 in total and aged about 6 to 100 years, were included as donors. Each donor gave 8 to 10 milliliters of peripheral blood, drawn into EDTA-treated Vacutainer tubes. Ficoll-Paque density-gradient centrifugation was used to isolate PBMCs, with at least 7 million obtained per sample. Trizol reagent was used to extract total RNA from PBMCs, with at least 5.5 micrograms per sample. For every donor, an aliquot of PBMCs went through flow cytometry to measure the percentages of naive CD45RAhigh/CD27high T cells. Input material: blood. The origin of this receptor is a woman aged 55-75 years in good health. The receptor chain draws on TRBV7-2 and TRBJ2-2; a tentative D match to TRBD2 spans 6 bases. The nucleotide sequence reads TGTGCCAGCCGATTGGGACTGTCGAACACCGGGGAGCTGTTTTTT. It is translated as CASRLGLSNTGELFF.